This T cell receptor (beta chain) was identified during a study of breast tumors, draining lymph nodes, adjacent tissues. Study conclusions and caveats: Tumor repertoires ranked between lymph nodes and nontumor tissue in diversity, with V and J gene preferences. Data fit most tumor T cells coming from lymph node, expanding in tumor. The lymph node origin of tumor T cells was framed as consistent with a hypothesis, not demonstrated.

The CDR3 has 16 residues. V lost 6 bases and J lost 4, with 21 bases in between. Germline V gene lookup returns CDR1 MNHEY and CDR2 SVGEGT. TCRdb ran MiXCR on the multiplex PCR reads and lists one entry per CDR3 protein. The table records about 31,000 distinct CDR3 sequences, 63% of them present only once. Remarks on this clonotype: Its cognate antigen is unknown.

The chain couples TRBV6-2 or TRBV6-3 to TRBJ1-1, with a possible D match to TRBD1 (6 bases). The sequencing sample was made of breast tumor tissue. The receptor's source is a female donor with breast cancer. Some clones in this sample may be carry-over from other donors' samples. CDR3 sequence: CASSPGQTLRGTEAFF. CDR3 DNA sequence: TGTGCCAGCAGCCCGGGACAAACCCTCCGAGGCACTGAAGCTTTCTTT.